What follows is one TCR beta chain and its context. TCRdb ran MiXCR on the RT-PCR reads and lists one entry per CDR3 protein. The repertoire consists of 650,000 to 800,000 distinct CDR3 sequences, with roughly 20% occurring once and the leading ten covering under 13%. This specimen belongs to a study of response to subunit inactivated influenza vaccine. Trimming cost V 2 bases and J 1 base, with 9 bases left between them. CDR1 is SGHTA and CDR2 is FQGNSA in the germline V gene. The CDR3 length is 15 residues. This chain uses TRBV7-2 with TRBJ1-3; the D gene is possibly TRBD1 (5 bases). The starting material was PBMCs from blood, obtained roughly 5 days after vaccination. The source is a man aged 45 to 65 who received an inactivated influenza vaccine. CDR3 DNA: TGTGCCAGCAGCTTACAGGGTCCGTCTGGAAACACCATATATTTT. Its protein is CASSLQGPSGNTIYF.